The 18 T cell receptor beta chains below come from one sample, sequenced in a study of T cells in Graves' hyperthyroidism and ophthalmopathy (dated by TCRdb to between 2018 and 2021). Library creation used multiplex PCR. Instrument on record: Illumina HiSeq 2000. TCR beta CDR3 regions were amplified from RNA transcripts. A first-round RT-PCR of the TCR CDR3 used the HTBI primer set with the Qiagen OneStep RT-PCR kit. TCRdb ran its own pipeline on the public reads, namely fastp trimming at Q25 and MiXCR clone calling, and kept in-frame beta chains. Records with the same CDR3 protein are collapsed into one entry carrying the most frequent genes and DNA. This sample comprises a few hundred thousand distinct CDR3 sequences, around an eighth of them detected only once. Of the sample, about 17% is held by the ten largest clones. Sequenced input: blood. These receptor sequences come from a woman between 18 and 30 years old with Graves' hyperthyroidism.

This clonotype was detected only a few times. J is TRBJ2-7 and V is TRBV10-1; TRBD2 is a possible D gene (6 bases). This CDR3 is built from 13 residues. The V gene lost 0 bases and the J gene lost 5 bases, with 8 bases spanning the gap. CDR1 WNHNN and CDR2 SYGVQD come from the germline V gene (reference sequence). The DNA for the CDR3 is TGCGCCAGCAGTGAGTCTGGAGGGAACGAGCAGTACTTC. This sequence encodes CASSESGGNEQYF.

As regards this clonotype: This clone may be a read error of a much larger clone one base away. The V and J genes are TRBV7-9 and TRBJ1-4, with D tentatively TRBD1 (5 bases). This CDR3 comprises 14 residues. CDR1 and CDR2 from the germline V gene are SEHNR and FQNEAQ (reference sequence). CDR3 nucleotides: TGTGCCAGCAGTCCAGGAGGGACTAATAAAAAACTGTTTTTT. Its protein is CASSPGGTNKKLFF.

This chain uses TRBV4-1 with TRBJ2-3; D is perhaps TRBD2 (6 bases). This CDR3 contains 16 residues. Deletions cut 1 base from V and 4 bases from J, with 15 bases between. Per the germline V gene, CDR1 is MGHRA and CDR2 is YSYEKL. The CDR3 sequence is CASSQVGRENPDTQYF. CDR3 nucleotide sequence: TGCGCCAGCAGCCAAGTAGGGCGGGAAAACCCAGATACGCAGTATTTT.

The chain carries TRBV6-2 or TRBV6-3 and TRBJ1-2, with D perhaps matching TRBD1 (5 bases). CDR3 length equals 13 residues. V was clipped by 2 bases and J by 4 bases, with 8 bases between them. Germline CDR1 MNHEY, CDR2 SVGEGT. The CDR3 here is CASSYEGTYGYTF. DNA for the CDR3: TGTGCCAGCAGTTACGAAGGGACCTATGGCTACACCTTC.

The table lists this clonotype with many counts. This chain joins TRBV13 and TRBJ2-2; D is perhaps TRBD1 or TRBD2 (7 bases each). Trimming removed 8 bases from V and 5 bases from J, with 15 bases in between. The CDR3 is 14 residues long. Germline CDR1 reads PRHDT; CDR2 reads FYEKMQ (reference sequence). CDR3 protein: CASEPGGETGELFF. The CDR3 DNA reads TGTGCCAGCGAGCCAGGGGGGGAGACCGGGGAGCTGTTTTTT.

This clonotype has ten or more counts. The CDR3 loop reads CASSSTGTTYEQYF. CDR3 DNA: TGTGCCAGCAGTTCGACAGGGACCACCTACGAGCAGTACTTC. The V and J genes are TRBV28 and TRBJ2-7, with TRBD1 matching 7 bases. Germline CDR1 and CDR2: MDHEN and SYDVKM. The CDR3 runs 14 residues. Losses at the gene ends were 4 bases for V and 2 bases for J; bases not matched to a gene: 5.

Many counts were recorded for this clonotype. The J gene is TRBJ2-1, the V gene TRBV10-3, with 10 bases that match TRBD2. Germline CDR1 is ENHRY and CDR2 is SYGVKD. The CDR3 is 19 residues long. J lost 7 bases, V lost 0 bases, and 15 bases had no gene match. In DNA, the CDR3 is TGTGCCATCAGTGAGTCGATGACTAGCGGGTCTCCCCGTGAGAATGAGCAGTTCTTC. This encodes CAISESMTSGSPRENEQFF.

This clonotype has at least ten counts. The rearrangement joins TRBV6-1 to TRBJ1-5; D gene unclear. Germline CDR1 MNHNS, CDR2 SASEGT. Trimming removed 5 bases from V and 8 bases from J, with 13 bases in between. The CDR3 totals 13 residues. The CDR3 sequence is CASSREFMEPQHF. The CDR3 DNA reads TGTGCCAGCAGTCGGGAGTTTATGGAGCCCCAGCATTTT.

This clonotype was observed many times. The gene calls are TRBV18 and TRBJ2-3, with D hard to call. V lost 2 bases to trimming and J lost 2 bases, with 8 bases between them. The CDR3 consists of 14 residues. CDR1 and CDR2 from the germline V gene are KGHSH and LQKENI. DNA of the CDR3: TGTGCCAGCTCACCAGCAAGCCTCACAGATACGCAGTATTTT. Its translation: CASSPASLTDTQYF.

The table lists this clonotype with many counts. The V and J genes are TRBV6-1 and TRBJ2-7; D is ambiguous. The V end lost 6 bases, the J end lost 1 base, and 10 bases lay between the germline ends. Germline V gene data show CDR1 as MNHNS and CDR2 as SASEGT. This CDR3 is 13 amino acids long. This chain's CDR3 is CASRIPQSYEQYF. The DNA for the CDR3 is TGTGCCAGCAGGATACCCCAGTCCTACGAGCAGTACTTC.

This clonotype has ten or more counts. V and J are TRBV5-6 and TRBJ1-1; no reliable D call. Per the germline V gene, CDR1 is SGHDT and CDR2 is YYEEEE. Trimming removed 0 bases from V and 3 bases from J, with 12 bases in between. This CDR3 spans 15 amino acids. CDR3 nucleotides: TGTGCCAGCAGCTTGGTTTCAATTTGGGACACTGAAGCTTTCTTT. This translates into CASSLVSIWDTEAFF.

The J gene is TRBJ1-1, the V gene TRBV9; tentatively, D is TRBD1 (5 bases). The germline gives CDR1 SGDLS, CDR2 YYNGEE. V was cut by 2 bases and J by 8 bases, with 19 bases left in between. CDR3 length: 15 amino acids. Here the CDR3 reads CASSVITGTHNEAFF. The CDR3 DNA follows: TGTGCCAGCAGCGTTATCACCGGGACGCACAACGAAGCTTTCTTT. Full variable domain (missing parts from reference TRBV9 and TRBJ1-1): DSGVTQTPKHLITATGQRVTLRCSPRSGDLSVYWYQQSLDQGLQFLIQYYNGEERAKGNILERFSAQQFPDLHSELNLSSLELGDSALYFCASSVITGTHNEAFFGQGTRLTVV.

This clonotype came up a few times. The V call is TRBV6-5, the J call TRBJ2-7, with no clear D. Per germline, CDR1 MNHEY and CDR2 SVGAGI. V was cut by 2 bases and J by 2 bases, with 13 bases left in between. This CDR3 has 15 amino acids. CDR3 sequence reads: CASSYTRSFTYEQYF. In DNA form, the CDR3 reads TGTGCCAGCAGTTACACCAGATCCTTTACCTACGAGCAGTACTTC.

The rearrangement links TRBV7-9 to TRBJ2-3; no definite D call. Germline V lookup: CDR1 SEHNR, CDR2 FQNEAQ (reference sequence). CDR3 length equals 16 residues. V dropped 5 bases and J dropped 4 bases, with 19 bases sitting between them. For the CDR3, the DNA is TGTGCCAGCAGCCAAGATCGGCCGCTAGACTCAGATACGCAGTATTTT. It is translated as CASSQDRPLDSDTQYF.

This clonotype was counted at least ten times. The chain carries TRBV7-9 and TRBJ1-1; D gene ambiguous. CDR3 length: 15 amino acids. The V end was cut by 0 bases, the J end by 5 bases, with 13 bases between. The V gene's germline CDR1 is SEHNR and CDR2 FQNEAQ (reference sequence). The CDR3 sequence: CASSLAASKETEAFF. CDR3 bases: TGTGCCAGCAGCTTAGCGGCCTCCAAGGAGACTGAAGCTTTCTTT.

This sequence joins TRBV11-2 and TRBJ2-3, with D unclear. The CDR3 runs to 14 residues. The germline V and J ends were trimmed by 5 bases and 0 bases, with 9 bases remaining between them. CDR1 is SGHAT and CDR2 is FQNNGV in the germline V gene. As DNA, the CDR3 is TGTGCCAGCAGCCTCATCGGGAGCACAGATACGCAGTATTTT. As protein: CASSLIGSTDTQYF.

The gene calls are TRBV19 and TRBJ2-7; D perhaps matches TRBD2 (5 bases). V was shortened by 4 bases and J by 4 bases, with 8 bases between the two germline ends. Germline V gene data show CDR1 as LNHDA and CDR2 as SQIVND (reference sequence). The CDR3 has 12 residues. CDR3 sequence (DNA): TGTGCCAGTAGTAATCGCGGGTACGAGCAGTACTTC. Translation: CASSNRGYEQYF.

In the case of this clonotype: Mismatch with germline at one junction end may stem from a read error. V and J are TRBV6-5 and TRBJ1-5; 7 bases match TRBD1. CDR1 is MNHEY and CDR2 is SVGAGI in the germline V gene. The CDR3 is 15 residues long. CDR3 region: CASSYDRARHQPQHF. CDR3 DNA: TGCGCCAGCAGTTACGACAGGGCAAGGCATCAGCCCCAGCATTTT.